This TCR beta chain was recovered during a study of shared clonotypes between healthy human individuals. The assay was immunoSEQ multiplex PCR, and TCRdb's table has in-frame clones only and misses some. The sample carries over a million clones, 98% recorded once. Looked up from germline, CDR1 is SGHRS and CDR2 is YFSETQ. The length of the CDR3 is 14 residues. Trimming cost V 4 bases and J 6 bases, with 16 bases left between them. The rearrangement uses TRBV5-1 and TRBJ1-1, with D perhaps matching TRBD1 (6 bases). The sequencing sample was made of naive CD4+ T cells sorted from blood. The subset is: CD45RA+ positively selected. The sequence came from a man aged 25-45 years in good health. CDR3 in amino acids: CASSNDGGAPEAFF. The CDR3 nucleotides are TGCGCCAGCAGCAACGATGGGGGCGCCCCTGAAGCTTTCTTT.